A single sample gave rise to the 21 T cell receptor beta chains below, sequenced in a study of blood T cell repertoires in COVID-19 (TCRdb year 2020). Library prep was done by the immunoSEQ multiplex PCR assay. Imported from immuneACCESS, the table was reduced by TCRdb to in-frame sequences with V and J called. These copies leave out some clones; in studies compared against another copy, an unresolved V gene accounts for under half, and the cause of the remainder is not known. The sample data list 160,000 or so clones, and under 90% of these were observed just once. The ten largest clones take up roughly 18% of the sample. Material: peripheral blood. These receptors were taken from an elderly woman with acute or convalescent COVID-19.

The J gene is TRBJ1-6, the V gene TRBV6-5, with D tentatively TRBD1 (6 bases). This CDR3 is built from 15 residues. Germline V gene sequence: CDR1 MNHEY, CDR2 SVGAGI. V was pared by 6 bases and J by 14 bases, with 23 bases between. This CDR3 reads CASRQFRTAVGSLHF. The CDR3 nucleotides read TGTGCCAGCAGGCAATTCCGGACAGCTGTAGGGTCCCTCCACTTT.

This clone has a single count. The identical CDR3 is also encoded by other nucleotide sequences in the sample. J is TRBJ1-3 and V is TRBV5-1, with D perhaps matching TRBD1 (5 bases). Germline V CDR1 and CDR2: SGHRS, YFSETQ. This CDR3 region has 15 residues. V was shortened by 2 bases and J by 0 bases, with 9 bases between the two germline ends. CDR3 region: CASSFAGNSGNTIYF. CDR3 nucleotide sequence: TGCGCCAGCAGCTTCGCAGGGAACTCTGGAAACACCATATATTTT.

Only one count was recorded for this clone. This sequence joins TRBV10-3 and TRBJ2-7; 8 nucleotides match TRBD1. The CDR3 loop spans 15 amino acids. With 0 bases clipped from V and 7 bases from J, the junction kept 8 bases outside the gene matches. The germline CDR1 and CDR2 sequences are ENHRY and SYGVKD. The CDR3, as DNA: TGTGCCATCAGTGAGTCGGGGCAGGGGGCACGGGAGCAGTACTTC. The encoded protein is CAISESGQGAREQYF.

This clone was counted only a few times. The chain recombines TRBV10-3 with TRBJ2-3, with 15 positions matching TRBD2. J lost 0 bases, V lost 0 bases, and 1 base had no gene match. Germline V gene lookup returns CDR1 ENHRY and CDR2 SYGVKD. The CDR3 is 18 residues long. The CDR3 nucleotides read TGTGCCATCAGTGAGTCAGGGACTAGCGGGAGGAGCACAGATACGCAGTATTTT. It codes for CAISESGTSGRSTDTQYF.

This chain joins TRBV6-2 or TRBV6-3 and TRBJ1-1; D remains ambiguous. The CDR3 sequence is 13 residues long. The ends were cut back, 6 bases at V and 0 bases at J, with 8 bases in the middle. In germline, CDR1 is MNHEY, CDR2 SVGEGT. The CDR3 protein is CASSGVLNTEAFF. As DNA, the CDR3 is TGTGCCAGCAGCGGAGTTTTGAACACTGAAGCTTTCTTT.

The genes are TRBV11-3 and TRBJ2-2; 7 bases agree with TRBD1. The germline V gene has CDR1 SGHNT and CDR2 YENEEA. The CDR3 is made up of 15 amino acids. J lost 7 bases, V lost 1 base, and 6 bases had no gene match. Written as DNA, the CDR3 is TGTGCCAGCAGCTTAGGAGGGGGCGCCGGCGGGGAGCTGTTTTTT. Translated: CASSLGGGAGGELFF.

The genes are TRBV4-3 and TRBJ1-2; TRBD1 agrees at 9 bases. Germline V gene lookup returns CDR1 LGHNA and CDR2 YSLEER. The CDR3 is made up of 15 amino acids. V lost 2 bases to trimming and J lost 2 bases; unmatched junction nucleotides: 3. Here the CDR3 DNA reads TGCGCCAGCAGCCAATTACAGGGGGCGAACTATGGCTACACCTTC. Amino acids: CASSQLQGANYGYTF.

V gene TRBV13 combines with J gene TRBJ2-1; 9 nucleotides agree with TRBD1. V was pared by 4 bases and J by 2 bases, with 9 bases of the junction left unmatched. The CDR3 length is 17 residues. Germline V gives CDR1 PRHDT, CDR2 FYEKMQ (reference sequence). The CDR3 here is CASSSRRGQGTYNEQFF. The CDR3 region has the DNA TGTGCCAGCAGCTCGAGACGGGGACAGGGTACCTACAATGAGCAGTTCTTC.

The V call is TRBV13, the J call TRBJ1-1, with unresolved D. Germline V CDR1 and CDR2: PRHDT, FYEKMQ (reference sequence). Between the trimmed V and J ends, which lost 5 bases and 6 bases, there was a span of 22 bases. CDR3 length: 16 residues. CDR3 in amino acids: CASSIENRDLLPEAFF. As DNA, the CDR3 is TGTGCCAGCAGCATTGAAAACCGGGATCTTCTACCTGAAGCTTTCTTT.

This clone was recorded a few times. The V call is TRBV7-3, the J call TRBJ2-2, with no clear D. The length of the CDR3 is 14 residues. The V end lost 5 bases, the J end lost 6 bases, and 13 bases lay between the germline ends. Germline V gene lookup returns CDR1 SGHTA and CDR2 FQGTGA. The CDR3 here is CASSLNSSPGELFF. The CDR3 nucleotides read TGTGCCAGCAGCCTAAATAGTAGTCCCGGGGAGCTGTTTTTT.

This sequence joins TRBV7-2 and TRBJ2-7, with TRBD1 matching 11 bases. The CDR3 runs 14 residues. Germline assignment: CDR1 SGHTA and CDR2 FQGNSA. Germline trimming cut 2 bases from V and 5 bases from J; bases unmatched to any gene: 2. The CDR3 bases are TGTGCCAGCAGCTTAATGGGACAGGGGGACGAGCAGTACTTC. Its protein product is CASSLMGQGDEQYF.

The chain employs TRBV5-1 and TRBJ2-4; 7 bases map to TRBD1. The germline gives CDR1 SGHRS, CDR2 YFSETQ. The ends lost 2 bases at V and 2 bases at J; junction bases unmatched: 7. The CDR3 length is 16 residues. The CDR3 loop reads CASSFLGGSTKNIQYF. The CDR3 nucleotides read TGCGCCAGCAGCTTCCTAGGGGGCTCGACCAAAAACATTCAGTACTTC. The full variable domain, rest sourced from reference TRBV5-1 and TRBJ2-4, is KAGVTQTPRYLIKTRGQQVTLSCSPISGHRSVSWYQQTPGQGLQFLFEYFSETQRNKGNFPGRFSGRQFSNSRSEMNVSTLELGDSALYLCASSFLGGSTKNIQYFGAGTRLSVL.

This clone was counted between two and nine times. The chain combines TRBV7-9 with TRBJ1-3, with 7 nucleotides matching TRBD1. J was trimmed by 0 bases and V by 5 bases; bases with no gene match: 7. The germline gives CDR1 SEHNR, CDR2 FQNEAQ (reference sequence). The CDR3 spans 16 residues. Here the CDR3 DNA reads TGTGCCAGCAGCCCACAGGGGATGCTCTCTGGAAACACCATATATTTT. The encoded protein is CASSPQGMLSGNTIYF.

The V and J genes are TRBV27 and TRBJ1-6; TRBD1 agrees at 8 bases. Per germline, CDR1 MNHEY and CDR2 SMNVEV (reference sequence). CDR3 length equals 17 residues. V shed 5 bases, J shed 9 bases, and the junction held 15 bases outside the gene matches. CDR3 bases: TGTGCCAGCAGTACCCGCTGGACAGGGAAATTCGCTTCACCCCTCCACTTT. Amino acid sequence: CASSTRWTGKFASPLHF.

The rearrangement uses TRBV18 and TRBJ2-1; D is ambiguous. This CDR3 has 14 amino acids. Trimming took off 10 bases at V and 0 bases at J, with 13 bases between the two ends. CDR1 is KGHSH and CDR2 is LQKENI in the germline V gene. CDR3 nucleotides: TGTGCCACCCGGGTGTTGAGCTCCTACAATGAGCAGTTCTTC. It yields the protein CATRVLSSYNEQFF.

This chain connects TRBV7-2 to TRBJ2-1; TRBD2 might be the D (5 bases). V lost 0 bases, J lost 6 bases, and 9 bases lay in between. The CDR3 covers 14 residues. CDR1 is SGHTA and CDR2 is FQGNSA in the germline V gene. CDR3 amino acids: CASSLAGVINEQFF. CDR3 nucleotide sequence: TGTGCCAGCAGCTTAGCGGGAGTTATCAATGAGCAGTTCTTC. Filled out from reference TRBV7-2 and TRBJ2-1, the complete variable domain reads GAGVSQSPSNKVTEKGKDVELRCDPISGHTALYWYRQSLGQGLEFLIYFQGNSAPDKSGLPSDRFSAERTGGSVSTLTIQRTQQEDSAVYLCASSLAGVINEQFFGPGTRLTVL.

V and J are TRBV3-1 (or the pseudogene TRBV3-2) and TRBJ2-5, with 10 bases that match TRBD1. Germline loops: CDR1 LGHDT, CDR2 YNNKEL (reference sequence). This CDR3 contains 15 residues. J lost 4 bases, V lost 4 bases, and 6 bases had no gene match. CDR3 in DNA: TGTGCCAGCAGCCGGAGACAGGGGGCTTTAGAGACCCAGTACTTC. Translation gives CASSRRQGALETQYF.

The CDR3 here is CASSEWTRGGNQPQHF. CDR3 coding DNA: TGTGCCAGCAGTGAATGGACCAGGGGGGGCAATCAGCCCCAGCATTTT. The rearrangement uses TRBV6-1 and TRBJ1-5, with 7 bases matching TRBD1. The V gene end was trimmed by 2 bases and the J gene end by 2 bases; junction bases not matched to a gene: 6. The CDR3 totals 16 residues. Looked up from germline, CDR1 is MNHNS and CDR2 is SASEGT.

This chain uses TRBV20-1 with TRBJ1-1, with no clear D. CDR1 is DFQATT, CDR2 SNEGSKA, per germline (reference sequence). This CDR3 comprises 11 residues. CDR3 DNA sequence: TGCGGGCCTTTGATGAACACTGAAGCTTTCTTT. Protein sequence: CGPLMNTEAFF.

V usage is TRBV5-4 and J usage is TRBJ1-1, with D uncertain. CDR3 length: 14 amino acids. Germline assignment: CDR1 SGHNT and CDR2 YYREEE (reference sequence). Trimming took 0 bases from V and 5 from J, leaving 11 bases between them. The CDR3 bases are TGTGCCAGCAGCTTGGATGCCGGGTGGACTGAAGCTTTCTTT. Encoded protein: CASSLDAGWTEAFF.

The V call is TRBV6-6, the J call TRBJ1-2; no clear D. Deletions cut 5 bases from V and 0 bases from J, with 19 bases between. The length of the CDR3 is 17 residues. Germline V CDR1 and CDR2: MNHNY, SVGAGI (reference sequence). Written as DNA, the CDR3 is TGTGCCAGCAGTCGCTGGGCCCAACAGAGTACTAACTATGGCTACACCTTC. This translates into CASSRWAQQSTNYGYTF.